One sample yielded the 32 T cell receptor beta chains listed below, sequenced in a study of T-cell reconstitution after alpha-beta-depleted transplantation in children. Preparation of the TCRbeta library involved a method that used unique molecular identifiers. TCRdb reanalysed the PCR reads using MiXCR and keeps one entry per CDR3 protein. The sample includes about 640,000 distinct CDR3 sequences, about 15% of them seen just once. The specimen comprised PBMCs from the stem cell graft donor, sampled from the stem cell graft. The receptors here all came from a human donor who donated a stem cell graft to a child with acute myeloid leukemia.

The chain carries TRBV7-9 and TRBJ2-5; TRBD2 might be the D (5 bases). This CDR3 is 14 amino acids long. Germline V CDR1 and CDR2: SEHNR, FQNEAQ (reference sequence). Trimming left V 5 bases short and J 1 base short, with 11 bases between. As DNA, the CDR3 is TGTGCCAGCAGCGAGGATCGGGGCCAAGAGACCCAGTACTTC. This encodes CASSEDRGQETQYF.

This chain joins TRBV12-3 or TRBV12-4 and TRBJ2-2; D is unresolved. V was cut by 5 bases and J by 9 bases, with 10 bases left in between. This CDR3 contains 12 residues. The DNA of the CDR3 is TGTGCCAGCAGTCATGGTCCGCGGGAGCTGTTTTTT. Translated, it gives CASSHGPRELFF.

This clonotype was seen at least ten times. The chain has TRBV7-3 and TRBJ1-1, with 7 bases that match TRBD1. The junction had 4 bases not matched to a gene; V was cut back by 5 bases and J by 4 bases. The CDR3 loop spans 13 amino acids. Germline V gene sequence: CDR1 SGHTA, CDR2 FQGTGA. The CDR3 region is CASSLTGATEAFF. The CDR3 DNA sequence: TGTGCCAGCAGCCTCACAGGGGCCACTGAAGCTTTCTTT.

The chain carries TRBV15 and TRBJ1-5; a possible D gene is TRBD1 (5 bases). The CDR3 contains 13 residues. Trimming pared 5 bases from V and 4 bases from J, leaving 9 bases between. Germline assignment: CDR1 LNHNV and CDR2 YYDKDF (reference sequence). The CDR3 DNA is TGTGCCACCAGCTGGGACGGGAATCAGCCCCAGCATTTT. It is translated as CATSWDGNQPQHF.

Ten or more counts support this clonotype. This chain uses TRBV5-5 with TRBJ2-1, with a possible D match to TRBD1 (5 bases). CDR3 length equals 15 residues. V lost 3 bases, J lost 0 bases, and 10 bases lay in between. The germline V gene encodes CDR1 SGHKS and CDR2 YYEKEE (reference sequence). CDR3 nucleotide sequence: TGTGCCAGCAGCTCACAGGCCCGCTCCTACAATGAGCAGTTCTTC. This translates into CASSSQARSYNEQFF.

V gene TRBV7-8 combines with J gene TRBJ1-1, with 9 bases that match TRBD1. V gave up 3 bases and J gave up 1 base; unmatched junction bases: 6. The CDR3 has 16 amino acids. Looked up from germline, CDR1 is SGHVS and CDR2 is FQNEAQ. In DNA, the CDR3 is TGTGCCAGCAGCTTCCGGACAGGGGCCGCGAACACTGAAGCTTTCTTT. Translation: CASSFRTGAANTEAFF. The whole variable domain, remainder taken from reference TRBV7-8 and TRBJ1-1, is GAGVSQSPRYKVAKRGQDVALRCDPISGHVSLFWYQQALGQGPEFLTYFQNEAQLDKSGLPSDRFFAERPEGSVSTLKIQRTQQEDSAVYLCASSFRTGAANTEAFFGQGTRLTVV.

This clonotype showed up many times. The CDR3 bases are TGCAGTGCTAGTTTTGCGGGGAACTACAATGAGCAGTTCTTC. Amino acids: CSASFAGNYNEQFF. The genes are TRBV20-1 and TRBJ2-1; a possible D gene is TRBD2 (6 bases). The CDR3 is 14 amino acids. Trimming cost V 3 bases and J 3 bases, with 12 bases left between them. Germline lookup yields CDR1 DFQATT and CDR2 SNEGSKA (reference sequence).

The rearrangement uses TRBV19 and TRBJ1-2; TRBD1 is a possible D gene (6 bases). The CDR3 has 14 residues. Germline V gene data show CDR1 as LNHDA and CDR2 as SQIVND (reference sequence). Trimming removed 3 bases from V and 8 bases from J, with 16 bases in between. This chain's CDR3 is CASSIDRPLAGYTF. The CDR3 DNA follows: TGTGCCAGTAGTATCGACAGGCCTTTGGCAGGCTACACCTTC.

This clonotype was observed many times. J is TRBJ2-3 and V is TRBV10-3, with TRBD1 identical over 11 bases. The CDR3 runs to 15 residues. Germline CDR1 and CDR2: ENHRY and SYGVKD. V dropped 3 bases and J dropped 3; count of bases not matched to a gene: 2. The CDR3 DNA is TGTGCCATCAGTGACGGGACAGGGGGGACAGATACGCAGTATTTT. It codes for CAISDGTGGTDTQYF.

This clonotype has at least ten counts. J is TRBJ2-7 and V is TRBV29-1; possibly TRBD1 for D (6 bases). V was clipped by 4 bases and J by 3 bases, with 7 bases between them. CDR3 length equals 11 residues. Germline V gives CDR1 SQVTM, CDR2 ANQGSEA. CDR3 amino acids: CSVAQGYEQYF. CDR3 DNA: TGCAGCGTTGCACAGGGCTACGAGCAGTACTTC.

The table lists this clonotype with many counts. The chain combines TRBV5-1 with TRBJ2-7; D is unresolved. The germline CDR1 and CDR2 sequences are SGHRS and YFSETQ. CDR3 size: 15 residues. V dropped 0 bases and J dropped 3 bases, with 13 bases sitting between them. The CDR3 nucleotides read TGCGCCAGCAGCTTGGGGGCCAACTCTGACTACGAGCAGTACTTC. This sequence encodes CASSLGANSDYEQYF.

This clonotype was counted many times. The chain couples TRBV5-1 to TRBJ2-3; D gene unclear. V lost 3 bases and J 6 bases, leaving 14 bases between the germline ends. The CDR3 sequence is 14 residues long. CDR1 SGHRS and CDR2 YFSETQ come from the germline V gene. CDR3 nucleotides: TGCGCCAGCAGCTACCCTTCGAGGCGTGATACGCAGTATTTT. Amino acid sequence: CASSYPSRRDTQYF.

Note on this clonotype: Since a much larger clone is just one base distant, this may be a read error. The chain joins TRBV20-1 to TRBJ1-5; tentative D call: TRBD1 (6 bases). V was pared by 5 bases and J by 3 bases, with 14 bases between. The V gene's germline CDR1 is DFQATT and CDR2 SNEGSKA (reference sequence). This CDR3 has 14 amino acids. This CDR3 is CSASTGGTNQPQHF. The CDR3 DNA is TGCAGTGCTTCGACAGGCGGTACCAATCAGCCCCAGCATTTT.

There are many counts of this clonotype. The gene calls are TRBV20-1 and TRBJ2-2; no definite D call. Trimming removed 2 bases at V and 1 base at J, with 11 bases between. The CDR3 totals 15 residues. CDR1 and CDR2 from the germline V gene are DFQATT and SNEGSKA (reference sequence). The chain's CDR3 is CSARTDAENTGELFF. As DNA, the CDR3 is TGCAGTGCTAGAACCGATGCAGAGAACACCGGGGAGCTGTTTTTT.

This clonotype showed up just a few times. The chain links TRBV4-3 to TRBJ2-7; 11 positions agree with TRBD1. This CDR3 is 16 amino acids long. CDR1 and CDR2 from the germline V gene are LGHNA and YSLEER. Trimming cost V 2 bases and J 5 bases; bases outside gene matches: 8. CDR3 protein: CASSQYIGQGANEQYF. The CDR3 DNA is TGCGCCAGCAGCCAATATATCGGACAGGGGGCTAACGAGCAGTACTTC.

This clonotype was counted many times. V is TRBV29-1 and J is TRBJ1-4; possibly TRBD1 for D (6 bases). Germline V gene sequence: CDR1 SQVTM, CDR2 ANQGSEA. Trimming left V 7 bases short and J 8 bases short, with 17 bases between. This CDR3 is 13 amino acids long. The DNA for the CDR3 is TGCAGCGCCCGCGACAGGACGGAGGAAAAACTGTTTTTT. This translates into CSARDRTEEKLFF. Complete variable domain (other parts from reference TRBV29-1 and TRBJ1-4): SAVISQKPSRDICQRGTSLTIQCQVDSQVTMMFWYRQQPGQSLTLIATANQGSEATYESGFVIDKFPISRPNLTFSTLTVSNMSPEDSSIYLCSARDRTEEKLFFGSGTQLSVL.

This clonotype was recorded at least ten times. The chain is built from TRBV6-5 and TRBJ1-3, with 8 bases aligning to TRBD1. CDR3 length: 13 residues. Per germline, CDR1 MNHEY and CDR2 SVGAGI. Losses at the gene ends were 4 bases for V and 15 bases for J; bases not matched to a gene: 11. The CDR3 sequence: CASSFDPDRARYF. CDR3 DNA sequence: TGTGCCAGCAGTTTCGACCCGGACAGGGCGCGATATTTT.

This clonotype was seen many times. The chain couples TRBV7-2 to TRBJ1-2; D possibly corresponds to TRBD1 (5 bases). The CDR3 is made up of 14 amino acids. In germline, CDR1 is SGHTA, CDR2 FQGNSA. Trimming left V 5 bases short and J 5 bases short, with 15 bases between. The DNA for the CDR3 is TGTGCCAGCAGCCCGAGGGACGGATTATATGGCTACACCTTC. It yields the protein CASSPRDGLYGYTF. The full variable domain, with the rest looked up from reference TRBV7-2 and TRBJ1-2, is GAGVSQSPSNKVTEKGKDVELRCDPISGHTALYWYRQSLGQGLEFLIYFQGNSAPDKSGLPSDRFSAERTGGSVSTLTIQRTQQEDSAVYLCASSPRDGLYGYTFGSGTRLTVV.

The chain couples TRBV12-3 or TRBV12-4 to TRBJ1-2; D is uncertain. The CDR3 length is 14 residues. With 3 bases removed from V and 7 bases from J, the gap between germline ends came to 15 bases. The CDR3, as DNA: TGTGCCAGCAGTTTTGCCAGCAGTCAAAGTGGCTACACCTTC. It specifies CASSFASSQSGYTF.

This clonotype showed up many times. This chain's CDR3 is CASSDLVNQPQHF. The CDR3 bases are TGTGCCAGCAGTGACTTGGTTAATCAGCCCCAGCATTTT. The V call is TRBV6-1, the J call TRBJ1-5; D is uncertain. Germline CDR1 is MNHNS and CDR2 is SASEGT. The CDR3 has 13 amino acids. The V end was cut by 3 bases, the J end by 4 bases, with 7 bases between.

Many counts were recorded for this clonotype. The rearrangement uses TRBV12-3 or TRBV12-4 and TRBJ2-1; no clear D gene. The CDR3 covers 13 residues. V dropped 6 bases and J dropped 0 bases, with 6 bases sitting between them. CDR3 in DNA: TGTGCCAGCAGCAAGGTCTCCTACAATGAGCAGTTCTTC. Its protein product is CASSKVSYNEQFF.

This clonotype has a single count. The V and J genes are TRBV12-3 or TRBV12-4 and TRBJ2-2, with TRBD2 matching 13 bases. This CDR3 contains 17 residues. J lost 4 bases, V lost 1 base, and 3 bases had no gene match. CDR3 in amino acids: CASSLDRLAGGTGELFF. The CDR3 bases are TGTGCCAGCAGTTTAGATCGACTAGCGGGGGGCACCGGGGAGCTGTTTTTT.

The J gene is TRBJ2-1, the V gene TRBV10-3; 7 bases line up with TRBD2. The V gene end was trimmed by 2 bases and the J gene end by 6 bases; junction bases not matched to a gene: 7. Per germline, CDR1 ENHRY and CDR2 SYGVKD. This CDR3 is 15 amino acids long. The CDR3, as DNA: TGTGCCATCAGTGAGGAGTCGGGACTACTCAATGAGCAGTTCTTC. Amino acids: CAISEESGLLNEQFF.

This clonotype appeared a few times. The chain has TRBV20-1 and TRBJ2-3, with 8 nucleotides matching TRBD2. This CDR3 is 15 amino acids long. V shed 0 bases, J shed 6 bases, and the junction held 8 bases outside the gene matches. Germline CDR1 DFQATT, CDR2 SNEGSKA (reference sequence). The DNA of the CDR3 is TGCAGTGCTAGAGATAATCGGGGGGGCGGGGATACGCAGTATTTT. The encoded protein is CSARDNRGGGDTQYF.

The V gene is TRBV15, the J gene TRBJ2-2; 7 positions agree with TRBD1. This CDR3 contains 17 residues. Germline CDR1 reads LNHNV; CDR2 reads YYDKDF (reference sequence). V shed 1 base and J 6 bases; nucleotides not matched to a gene: 11. CDR3 sequence: CATSRGGDRAAAGELFF. The DNA for the CDR3 is TGTGCCACCAGCAGAGGGGGTGACAGGGCTGCGGCCGGGGAGCTGTTTTTT.

This clonotype was counted many times. The V call is TRBV20-1, the J call TRBJ1-4, with unresolved D. Germline values: CDR1 DFQATT, CDR2 SNEGSKA (reference sequence). This CDR3 has 15 residues. Trimming left V 5 bases short and J 5 bases short, with 18 bases between. The CDR3 coding sequence is TGCAGTGCTTCACCCCCGGGAGGGTTAAATGAAAAACTGTTTTTT. It is translated as CSASPPGGLNEKLFF.

In this sample, this clonotype turned up many times. This rearrangement joins TRBV4-3 to TRBJ2-5; weak D call: TRBD2 (5 bases). V lost 0 bases, J lost 1 base, and 9 bases lay in between. CDR1 is LGHNA, CDR2 YSLEER, per germline. This CDR3 is 15 amino acids long. DNA of the CDR3: TGCGCCAGCAGCCAAGATCGGGAAGCCCAAGAGACCCAGTACTTC. It specifies CASSQDREAQETQYF.

In its sample, this clonotype was seen many times. The genes are TRBV29-1 and TRBJ2-3; D not resolved. Germline CDR1 is SQVTM and CDR2 is ANQGSEA. This CDR3 has 13 amino acids. With 1 base removed from V and 4 bases from J, the gap between germline ends came to 9 bases. The CDR3 protein is CSVEVQTADTQYF. CDR3 bases: TGCAGCGTTGAAGTACAGACGGCAGATACGCAGTATTTT.

The rearrangement joins TRBV20-1 to TRBJ1-2; D remains ambiguous. The germline V gene has CDR1 DFQATT and CDR2 SNEGSKA (reference sequence). Deletions cut 6 bases from V and 9 bases from J, with 14 bases between. The CDR3 loop spans 11 amino acids. CDR3 sequence (DNA): TGCAGTGCCCAAGGGCCGCAACGCTACACCTTC. This sequence encodes CSAQGPQRYTF.

The table lists this clonotype with many counts. This chain connects TRBV5-1 to TRBJ1-1; D is unclear. Germline CDR1 and CDR2: SGHRS and YFSETQ. Trimming took 0 bases from V and 4 from J, leaving 7 bases between them. This CDR3 has 13 residues. The CDR3 is CASSLARATEAFF. The CDR3 DNA is TGCGCCAGCAGCTTGGCCCGGGCCACTGAAGCTTTCTTT.

The chain links TRBV7-2 to TRBJ1-1; 10 nucleotides match TRBD1. In germline, CDR1 is SGHTA, CDR2 FQGNSA. The CDR3 spans 17 residues. V gave up 5 bases and J gave up 3 bases; unmatched junction bases: 12. Here the CDR3 DNA reads TGTGCCAGCAGCGACGCCGGGACAGGGGTCCATTACACTGAAGCTTTCTTT. It yields the protein CASSDAGTGVHYTEAFF.

Turning to this clonotype: A much larger clone lies one base from this, so it may be a read error. V usage is TRBV20-1 and J usage is TRBJ2-7; D is uncertain. This CDR3 spans 12 amino acids. Germline CDR1 is DFQATT and CDR2 is SNEGSKA (reference sequence). CDR3 loop: CSARDPSYAQYF. CDR3 in DNA: TGCAGTGCTAGAGATCCCAGCTACGCGCAGTACTTC.